These 8 T cell receptor beta chains were all obtained from the same sample, sequenced in a study of shared clonotypes between healthy human individuals. Naive CD8 cells, CD45RO-negative and positively selected for CCR7, excluded terminally differentiated effector memory CD45RA+ cells. Measured with immunoSEQ multiplex PCR; TCRdb has only the in-frame clones, and not every one. The sample lists about 580,000 clones, 95% to 98% occurring once. The sequenced sample was naive CD8+ T cells sorted from blood. The receptors shown here come from a man aged 25-45 years in good health.

This clone has just one count. The J gene is TRBJ2-1, the V gene TRBV9, with 8 nucleotides matching TRBD2. Per the germline V gene, CDR1 is SGDLS and CDR2 is YYNGEE. The CDR3 is 14 residues long. Losses at the gene ends were 0 bases for V and 8 bases for J; bases not matched to a gene: 4. The CDR3 region is CASSVEGLVYEQFF. CDR3 DNA sequence: TGTGCCAGCAGCGTAGAGGGACTAGTGTATGAGCAGTTCTTC.

The V call is TRBV5-6, the J call TRBJ1-1; D call uncertain. The CDR3 loop spans 12 amino acids. Trimming removed 3 bases at V and 13 bases at J, with 16 bases between. The V gene's germline CDR1 is SGHDT and CDR2 YYEEEE. DNA for the CDR3: TGTGCCAGCAGCTCGGGCCAGGAGCGTTATTTCTTT. Its translation is CASSSGQERYFF. The full variable domain, completed using reference TRBV5-6 and TRBJ1-1, is DAGVTQSPTHLIKTRGQQVTLRCSPKSGHDTVSWYQQALGQGPQFIFQYYEEEERQRGNFPDRFSGHQFPNYSSELNVNALLLGDSALYLCASSSGQERYFFGQGTRLTVV.

Concerning this clone itself: Other DNA sequences within the sample encode an identical CDR3. The chain combines TRBV7-9 with TRBJ2-7; 11 bases line up with TRBD1. Germline V CDR1 and CDR2: SEHNR, FQNEAQ (reference sequence). The CDR3 covers 14 residues. Trimming at V came to 5 bases and at J to 4 bases, leaving 4 bases not matched to a gene. Here the CDR3 reads CASSAGTGGYEQYF. CDR3 bases: TGTGCCAGCAGCGCGGGGACAGGGGGGTACGAGCAGTACTTC.

The CDR3 DNA reads as TGTGCCAGCAGCGAGGTTGATGCAACTAATGAAAAACTGTTTTTT. This translates into CASSEVDATNEKLFF. This chain connects TRBV2 to TRBJ1-4; the D is unclear. The CDR3 covers 15 residues. The V gene's germline CDR1 is SNHLY and CDR2 FYNNEI. Trimming took off 6 bases at V and 0 bases at J, with 11 bases between the two ends.

The chain uses TRBV19 and TRBJ2-7; D is possibly TRBD1 (6 bases). Trimming left V 3 bases short and J 2 bases short, with 26 bases between. The CDR3 has 19 residues. Germline lookup yields CDR1 LNHDA and CDR2 SQIVND (reference sequence). The CDR3 reads CASSMRWDQGQGSPYEQYF. In DNA form, the CDR3 reads TGTGCCAGTAGTATGAGGTGGGACCAGGGGCAGGGCTCCCCCTACGAGCAGTACTTC.

The chain combines TRBV28 with TRBJ2-7, with TRBD1 identical over 8 bases. J gave up 0 bases and V 5 bases, and 6 bases lay outside the gene matches. The length of the CDR3 is 15 residues. Germline lookup yields CDR1 MDHEN and CDR2 SYDVKM. In DNA form, the CDR3 reads TGTGCCAGCAGTCTCCGGGACAGGAACTCCTACGAGCAGTACTTC. Translation: CASSLRDRNSYEQYF.

The chain recombines TRBV13 with TRBJ2-7; D is perhaps TRBD1 (6 bases). This CDR3 is 14 amino acids long. In germline, CDR1 is PRHDT, CDR2 FYEKMQ (reference sequence). The V and J ends lost 1 base and 4 bases respectively, with 11 bases between them. CDR3: CASSLEGTPYEQYF. CDR3 sequence (DNA): TGTGCCAGCAGCTTAGAAGGGACACCATACGAGCAGTACTTC. Together with reference TRBV13 and TRBJ2-7, the CDR3 gives the full variable domain: AAGVIQSPRHLIKEKRETATLKCYPIPRHDTVYWYQQGPGQDPQFLISFYEKMQSDKGSIPDRFSAQQFSDYHSELNMSSLELGDSALYFCASSLEGTPYEQYFGPGTRLTVT.

The J gene is TRBJ1-2, the V gene TRBV7-9, with D perhaps TRBD1 (5 bases). This CDR3 has 14 residues. Trimming left V 6 bases short and J 1 base short, with 12 bases between. The V gene's germline CDR1 is SEHNR and CDR2 FQNEAQ (reference sequence). The CDR3 is CASRTGTDNYGYTF. The CDR3 nucleotides are TGTGCCAGCAGGACCGGGACGGATAACTATGGCTACACCTTC.